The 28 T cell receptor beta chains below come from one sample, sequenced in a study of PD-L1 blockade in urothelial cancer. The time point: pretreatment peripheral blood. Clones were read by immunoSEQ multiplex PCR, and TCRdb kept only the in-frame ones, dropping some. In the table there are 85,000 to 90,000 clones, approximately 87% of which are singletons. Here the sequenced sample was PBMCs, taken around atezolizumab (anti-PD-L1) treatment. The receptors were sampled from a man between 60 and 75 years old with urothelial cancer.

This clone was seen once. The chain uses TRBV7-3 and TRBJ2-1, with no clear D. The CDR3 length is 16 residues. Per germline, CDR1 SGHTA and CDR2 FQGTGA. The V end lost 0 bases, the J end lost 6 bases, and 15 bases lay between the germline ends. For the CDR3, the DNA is TGTGCCAGCAGCTTAACGGGCCGGATGGTAATCAATGAGCAGTTCTTC. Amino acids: CASSLTGRMVINEQFF.

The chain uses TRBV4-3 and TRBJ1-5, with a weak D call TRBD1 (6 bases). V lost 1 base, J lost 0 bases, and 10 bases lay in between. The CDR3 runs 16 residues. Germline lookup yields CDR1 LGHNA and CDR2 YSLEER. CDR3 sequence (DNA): TGCGCCAGCAGCCAAGGGACAGTCTATAGCAATCAGCCCCAGCATTTT. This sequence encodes CASSQGTVYSNQPQHF.

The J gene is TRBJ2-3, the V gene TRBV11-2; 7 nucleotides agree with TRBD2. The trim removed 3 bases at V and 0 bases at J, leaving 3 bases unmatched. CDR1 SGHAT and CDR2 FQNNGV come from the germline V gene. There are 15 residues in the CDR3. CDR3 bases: TGTGCCAGCAGCTTCCGGCGGGGGAGCACAGATACGCAGTATTTT. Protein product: CASSFRRGSTDTQYF.

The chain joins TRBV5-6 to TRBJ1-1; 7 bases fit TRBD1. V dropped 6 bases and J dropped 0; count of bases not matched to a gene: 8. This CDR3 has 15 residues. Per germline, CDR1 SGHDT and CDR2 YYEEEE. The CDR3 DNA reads TGTGCCAGCACCATTTCGGACAGGCTGAACACTGAAGCTTTCTTT. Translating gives CASTISDRLNTEAFF.

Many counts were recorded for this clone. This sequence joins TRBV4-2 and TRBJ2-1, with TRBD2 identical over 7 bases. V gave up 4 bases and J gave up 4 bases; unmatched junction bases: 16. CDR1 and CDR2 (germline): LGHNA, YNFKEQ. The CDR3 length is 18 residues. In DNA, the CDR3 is TGTGCCAGCAGCCCAAGCGGCTCGGCGGGAGAGTCGTACAATGAGCAGTTCTTC. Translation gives CASSPSGSAGESYNEQFF.

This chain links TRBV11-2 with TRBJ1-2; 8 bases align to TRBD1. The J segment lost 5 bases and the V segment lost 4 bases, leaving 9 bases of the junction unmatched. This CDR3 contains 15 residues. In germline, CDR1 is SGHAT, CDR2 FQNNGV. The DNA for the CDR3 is TGTGCCAGCAGCTCCCGACAGGGGCGGGGGTATGGCTACACCTTC. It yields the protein CASSSRQGRGYGYTF.

CDR3 sequence (DNA): TGTGCCAGCAGGCAGGGGGCGGACTATGGCTACACCTTC. As protein: CASRQGADYGYTF. The rearrangement uses TRBV2 and TRBJ1-2; 8 nucleotides align to TRBD1. The CDR3 is 13 amino acids. The J segment lost 3 bases and the V segment lost 6 bases, leaving 3 bases of the junction unmatched. Germline V gene lookup returns CDR1 SNHLY and CDR2 FYNNEI.

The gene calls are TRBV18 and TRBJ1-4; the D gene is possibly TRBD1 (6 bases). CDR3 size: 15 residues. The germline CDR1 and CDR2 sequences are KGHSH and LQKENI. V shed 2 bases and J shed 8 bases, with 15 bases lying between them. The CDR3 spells CASSPSRGGAEKLFF. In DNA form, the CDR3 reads TGTGCCAGCTCACCATCGAGAGGGGGGGCGGAAAAACTGTTTTTT.

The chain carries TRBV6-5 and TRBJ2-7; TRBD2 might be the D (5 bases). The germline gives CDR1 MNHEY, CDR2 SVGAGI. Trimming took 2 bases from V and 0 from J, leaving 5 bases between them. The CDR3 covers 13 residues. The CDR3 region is CASSYGLSYEQYF. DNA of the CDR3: TGTGCCAGCAGTTACGGACTCTCCTACGAGCAGTACTTC.

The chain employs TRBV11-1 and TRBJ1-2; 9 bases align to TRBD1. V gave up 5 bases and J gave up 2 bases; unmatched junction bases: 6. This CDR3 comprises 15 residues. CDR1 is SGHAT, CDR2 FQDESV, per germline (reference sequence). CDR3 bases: TGTGCCAGCAGCCCTCAGGACAGGGGCAACTATGGCTACACCTTC. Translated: CASSPQDRGNYGYTF.

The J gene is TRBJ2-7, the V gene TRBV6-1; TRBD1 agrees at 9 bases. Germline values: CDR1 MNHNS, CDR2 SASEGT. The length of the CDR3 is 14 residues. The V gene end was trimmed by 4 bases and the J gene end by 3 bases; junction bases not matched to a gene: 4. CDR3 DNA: TGTGCCAGCAGTGTCCTGGACAGGGGCTACGAGCAGTACTTC. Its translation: CASSVLDRGYEQYF.

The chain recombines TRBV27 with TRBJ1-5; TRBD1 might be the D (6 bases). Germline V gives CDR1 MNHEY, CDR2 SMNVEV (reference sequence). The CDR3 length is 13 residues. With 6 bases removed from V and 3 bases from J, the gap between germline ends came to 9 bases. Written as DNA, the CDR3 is TGTGCCAGCAGGTACAGGGACAATCAGCCCCAGCATTTT. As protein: CASRYRDNQPQHF.

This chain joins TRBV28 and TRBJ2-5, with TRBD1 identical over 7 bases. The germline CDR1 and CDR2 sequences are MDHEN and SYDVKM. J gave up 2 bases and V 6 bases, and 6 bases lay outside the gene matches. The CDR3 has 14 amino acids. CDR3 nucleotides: TGTGCCAGCAGGCCTGGGACAGTGCAAGAGACCCAGTACTTC. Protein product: CASRPGTVQETQYF.

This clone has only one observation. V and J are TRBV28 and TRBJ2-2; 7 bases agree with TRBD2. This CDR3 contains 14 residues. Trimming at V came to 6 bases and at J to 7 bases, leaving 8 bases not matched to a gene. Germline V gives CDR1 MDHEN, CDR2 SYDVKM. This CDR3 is CASRAGGNDGELFF. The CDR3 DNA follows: TGTGCCAGCAGGGCCGGGGGGAACGACGGGGAGCTGTTTTTT.

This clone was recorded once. The CDR3, as DNA: TGTGCCAGCAGCGCGACAGGAGCGGGATCTTACGAGCAGTACTTC. Amino acids: CASSATGAGSYEQYF. This chain connects TRBV9 to TRBJ2-7, with a weak D call TRBD2 (7 bases). Germline V gene sequence: CDR1 SGDLS, CDR2 YYNGEE. The CDR3 length is 15 residues. The V gene lost 3 bases and the J gene lost 4 bases, with 17 bases spanning the gap.

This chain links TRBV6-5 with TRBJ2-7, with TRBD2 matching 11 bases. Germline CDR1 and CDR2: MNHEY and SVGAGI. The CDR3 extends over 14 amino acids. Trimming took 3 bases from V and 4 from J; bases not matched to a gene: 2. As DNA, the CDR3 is TGTGCCAGCAGTTATACTAGCGGGGGATACGAGCAGTACTTC. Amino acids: CASSYTSGGYEQYF.

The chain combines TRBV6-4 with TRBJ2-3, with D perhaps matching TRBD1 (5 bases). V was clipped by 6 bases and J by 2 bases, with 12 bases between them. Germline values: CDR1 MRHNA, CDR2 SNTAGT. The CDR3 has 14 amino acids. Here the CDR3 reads CASSHTGSTDTQYF. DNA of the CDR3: TGTGCCAGCAGCCATACAGGCTCCACAGATACGCAGTATTTT.

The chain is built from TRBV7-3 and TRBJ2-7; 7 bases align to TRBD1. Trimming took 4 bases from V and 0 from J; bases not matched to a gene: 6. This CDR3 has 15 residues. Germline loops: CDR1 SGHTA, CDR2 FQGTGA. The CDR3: CASSYETGSSYEQYF. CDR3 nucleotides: TGTGCCAGCAGCTACGAGACAGGGTCCTCCTACGAGCAGTACTTC.

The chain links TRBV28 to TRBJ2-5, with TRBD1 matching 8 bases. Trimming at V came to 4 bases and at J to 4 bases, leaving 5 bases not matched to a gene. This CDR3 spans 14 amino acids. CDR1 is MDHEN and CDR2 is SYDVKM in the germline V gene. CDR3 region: CASSSPDRAETQYF. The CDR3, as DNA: TGTGCCAGCAGTTCACCGGACAGGGCAGAGACCCAGTACTTC.

CDR3 DNA: TGTGCCAGCAGATTTAGCGGGAGTACCGGGGAGCTGTTTTTT. This gives the protein CASRFSGSTGELFF. The chain links TRBV7-2 to TRBJ2-2; 9 bases match TRBD2. The CDR3 consists of 14 residues. With V trimmed by 6 bases and J by 5 bases, 4 bases remained unmatched. Germline CDR1 reads SGHTA; CDR2 reads FQGNSA. Filled out from reference TRBV7-2 and TRBJ2-2, the complete variable domain reads GAGVSQSPSNKVTEKGKDVELRCDPISGHTALYWYRQSLGQGLEFLIYFQGNSAPDKSGLPSDRFSAERTGGSVSTLTIQRTQQEDSAVYLCASRFSGSTGELFFGEGSRLTVL.

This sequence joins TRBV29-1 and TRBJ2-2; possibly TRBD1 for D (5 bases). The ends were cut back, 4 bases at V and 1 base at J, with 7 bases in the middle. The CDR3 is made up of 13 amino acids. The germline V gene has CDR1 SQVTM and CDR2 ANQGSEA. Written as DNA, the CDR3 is TGCAGCGTTGGGACACGGAACACCGGGGAGCTGTTTTTT. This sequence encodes CSVGTRNTGELFF.

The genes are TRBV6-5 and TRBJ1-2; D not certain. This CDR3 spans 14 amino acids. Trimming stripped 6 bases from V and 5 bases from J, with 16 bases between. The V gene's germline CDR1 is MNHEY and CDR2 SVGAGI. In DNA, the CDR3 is TGTGCCAGCAGCGCCTGGGCAGGAACTTATGGCTACACCTTC. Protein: CASSAWAGTYGYTF.

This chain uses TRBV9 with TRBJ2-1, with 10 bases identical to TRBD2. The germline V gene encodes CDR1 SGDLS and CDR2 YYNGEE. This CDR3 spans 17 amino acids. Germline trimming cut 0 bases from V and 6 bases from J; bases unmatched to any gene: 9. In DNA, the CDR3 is TGTGCCAGCAGCGTAGGAGTCCTAGCGGGAGTTTCCAATGAGCAGTTCTTC. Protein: CASSVGVLAGVSNEQFF.

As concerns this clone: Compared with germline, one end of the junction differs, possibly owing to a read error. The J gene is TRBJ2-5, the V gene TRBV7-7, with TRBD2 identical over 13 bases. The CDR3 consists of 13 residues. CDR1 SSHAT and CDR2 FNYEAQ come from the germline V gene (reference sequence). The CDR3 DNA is TGTGCTAGCACGACTAGCGGGGGGGAGACCCAGTACTTC. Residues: CASTTSGGETQYF.

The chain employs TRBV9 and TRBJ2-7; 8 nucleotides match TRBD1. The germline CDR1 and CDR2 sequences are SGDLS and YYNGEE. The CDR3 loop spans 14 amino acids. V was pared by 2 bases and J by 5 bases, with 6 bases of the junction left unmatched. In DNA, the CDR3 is TGTGCCAGCAGCGTGTCTGCAGGGGGCCACGAGCAGTACTTC. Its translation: CASSVSAGGHEQYF.

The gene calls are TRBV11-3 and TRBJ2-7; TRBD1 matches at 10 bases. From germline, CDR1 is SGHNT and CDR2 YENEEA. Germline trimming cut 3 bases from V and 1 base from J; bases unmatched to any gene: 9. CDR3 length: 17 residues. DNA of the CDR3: TGTGCCAGCAGCTTCCCCAGGGGGGACAGGGGTTCCTACGAGCAGTACTTC. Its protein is CASSFPRGDRGSYEQYF.

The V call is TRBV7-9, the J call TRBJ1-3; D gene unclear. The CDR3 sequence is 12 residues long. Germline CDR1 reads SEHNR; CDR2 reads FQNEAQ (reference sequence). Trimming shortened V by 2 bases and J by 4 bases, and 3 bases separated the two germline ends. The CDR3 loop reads CASSLRGNTIYF. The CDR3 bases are TGTGCCAGCAGCTTACGGGGAAACACCATATATTTT.

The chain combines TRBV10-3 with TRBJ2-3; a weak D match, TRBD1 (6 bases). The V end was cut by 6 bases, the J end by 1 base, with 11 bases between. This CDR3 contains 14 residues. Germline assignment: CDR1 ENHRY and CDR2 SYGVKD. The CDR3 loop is CAISLQGGTDTQYF. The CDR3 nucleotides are TGTGCCATCAGCTTACAGGGAGGCACAGATACGCAGTATTTT.